This passage covers 7 T cell receptor beta chains from one sample sequenced in a study of blood T cell repertoires in COVID-19. Sequenced by immunoSEQ multiplex PCR; TCRdb stores in-frame clones only, minus some. Of 380,000 or so clones in the sample, roughly 90% were seen once. Sequenced sample: peripheral blood. These receptors originate from a middle-aged man with acute or convalescent COVID-19.

The CDR3 sequence is CASSPDRNSGNTIYF. CDR3 DNA: TGTGCCAGCTCGCCAGACAGGAACTCTGGAAACACCATATATTTT. The J gene is TRBJ1-3, the V gene TRBV18, with D perhaps TRBD1 (6 bases). CDR3 length: 15 amino acids. Germline V lookup: CDR1 KGHSH, CDR2 LQKENI. With 6 bases removed from V and 0 bases from J, the gap between germline ends came to 12 bases.

This clone was recorded a few times. V and J are TRBV6-2 or TRBV6-3 and TRBJ1-2; D is perhaps TRBD1 (5 bases). Germline V CDR1 and CDR2: MNHEY, SVGEGT. The CDR3 extends over 13 amino acids. V was clipped by 5 bases and J by 8 bases, with 15 bases between them. Here the CDR3 reads CASSQQVVGGYTF. DNA for the CDR3: TGTGCCAGCAGTCAACAGGTGGTAGGCGGCTACACCTTC.

The J gene is TRBJ1-1, the V gene TRBV19; D is possibly TRBD1 (5 bases). The V gene lost 5 bases and the J gene lost 0 bases, with 10 bases spanning the gap. Germline values: CDR1 LNHDA, CDR2 SQIVND (reference sequence). The CDR3 has 14 residues. The CDR3 reads CASSPTAMNTEAFF. CDR3 DNA: TGTGCCAGTAGTCCGACAGCCATGAACACTGAAGCTTTCTTT.

This chain uses TRBV5-4 with TRBJ2-1; possibly TRBD2 for D (6 bases). The V gene lost 4 bases and the J gene lost 0 bases, with 11 bases spanning the gap. Germline CDR1 is SGHNT and CDR2 is YYREEE (reference sequence). This CDR3 spans 15 amino acids. CDR3 sequence (DNA): TGTGCCAGCAGCCGGGCGACTAGCTCCTACAATGAGCAGTTCTTC. Residues: CASSRATSSYNEQFF.

The chain is built from TRBV7-8 and TRBJ1-1, with D possibly matching TRBD1 (5 bases). Germline V gene sequence: CDR1 SGHVS, CDR2 FQNEAQ. V was cut by 4 bases and J by 9 bases, with 12 bases left in between. The CDR3 loop spans 12 amino acids. CDR3 in amino acids: CASSSGAGKAFF. Here the CDR3 DNA reads TGTGCCAGCAGCTCCGGAGCAGGGAAAGCTTTCTTT.

This clone appeared a single time. The chain is built from TRBV5-4 and TRBJ1-4; 10 bases fit TRBD1. The germline CDR1 and CDR2 sequences are SGHNT and YYREEE (reference sequence). The CDR3 contains 17 residues. V lost 4 bases to trimming and J lost 0 bases; unmatched junction nucleotides: 6. CDR3 sequence (DNA): TGTGCCAGCAGCCGGGGGACAGGGGCTTCAACTAATGAAAAACTGTTTTTT. Its protein is CASSRGTGASTNEKLFF.

V gene TRBV7-9 combines with J gene TRBJ1-3; D gene uncertain. The V gene's germline CDR1 is SEHNR and CDR2 FQNEAQ (reference sequence). V shed 10 bases and J shed 0 bases, with 13 bases lying between them. The length of the CDR3 is 14 residues. The CDR3 reads CAISPSASGNTIYF. CDR3 coding DNA: TGTGCCATCTCCCCGAGCGCCTCTGGAAACACCATATATTTT.